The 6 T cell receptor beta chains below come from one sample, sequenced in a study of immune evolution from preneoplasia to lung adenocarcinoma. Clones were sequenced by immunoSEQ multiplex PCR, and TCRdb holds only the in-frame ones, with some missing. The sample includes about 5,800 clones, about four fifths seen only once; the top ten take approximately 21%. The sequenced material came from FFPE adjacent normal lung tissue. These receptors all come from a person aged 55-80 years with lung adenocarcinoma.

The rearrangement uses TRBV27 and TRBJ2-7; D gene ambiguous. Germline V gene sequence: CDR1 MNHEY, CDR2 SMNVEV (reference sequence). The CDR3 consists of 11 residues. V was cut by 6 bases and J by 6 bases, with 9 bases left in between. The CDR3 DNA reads TGTGCCAGCAGCTCGCCGACCGAGCAGTACTTC. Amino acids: CASSSPTEQYF.

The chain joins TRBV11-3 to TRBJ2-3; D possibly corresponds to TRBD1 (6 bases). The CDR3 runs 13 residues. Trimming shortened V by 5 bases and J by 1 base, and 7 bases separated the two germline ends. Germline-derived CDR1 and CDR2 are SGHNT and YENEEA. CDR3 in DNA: TGTGCCAGCAGCCACAGGGGCACAGATACGCAGTATTTT. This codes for CASSHRGTDTQYF. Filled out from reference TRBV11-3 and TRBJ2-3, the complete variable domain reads EAGVVQSPRYKIIEKKQPVAFWCNPISGHNTLYWYLQNLGQGPELLIRYENEEAVDDSQLPKDRFSAERLKGVDSTLKIQPAELGDSAVYLCASSHRGTDTQYFGPGTRLTVL.

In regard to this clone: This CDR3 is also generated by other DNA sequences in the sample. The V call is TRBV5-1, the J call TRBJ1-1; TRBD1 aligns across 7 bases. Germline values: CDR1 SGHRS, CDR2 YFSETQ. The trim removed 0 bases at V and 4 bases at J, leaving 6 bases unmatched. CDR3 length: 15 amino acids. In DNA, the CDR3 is TGCGCCAGCAGCTTGGTATCTACAGGGGCCACTGAAGCTTTCTTT. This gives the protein CASSLVSTGATEAFF.

The CDR3 protein is CASSVGQLGNTIYF. For the CDR3, the DNA is TGTGCCAGTAGTGTGGGACAGCTCGGAAACACCATATATTTT. This chain connects TRBV19 to TRBJ1-3, with 7 positions matching TRBD1. V was pared by 5 bases and J by 4 bases, with 5 bases of the junction left unmatched. Looked up from germline, CDR1 is LNHDA and CDR2 is SQIVND (reference sequence). This CDR3 contains 14 residues.

Here the CDR3 DNA reads TGTGCCAGCAGTTCTGATGAGCAGTTCTTC. Translation gives CASSSDEQFF. The rearrangement joins TRBV6-1 to TRBJ2-1, with D hard to call. This CDR3 contains 10 residues. Trimming cost V 5 bases and J 8 bases, with 4 bases left between them. CDR1 and CDR2 (germline): MNHNS, SASEGT.

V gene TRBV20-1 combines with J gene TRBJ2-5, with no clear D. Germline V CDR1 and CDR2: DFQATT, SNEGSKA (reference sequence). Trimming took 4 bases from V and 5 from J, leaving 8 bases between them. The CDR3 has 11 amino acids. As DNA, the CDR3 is TGCAGTGCTAAATTGACGGAGACCCAGTACTTC. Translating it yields CSAKLTETQYF.